A single sample is the source of the 27 T cell receptor beta chains below, sequenced in a study of T-cell reconstitution after alpha-beta-depleted transplantation in children. As it was prepared, the TCRbeta library received unique molecular identifiers. One entry per CDR3 protein results from TCRdb running MiXCR on the PCR reads. The data show some 190,000 distinct CDR3 sequences, approximately 10% seen once. The source was PBMCs, collected before TCRalphabeta/CD19-depleted stem cell transplant. All receptors come from a boy between 2 and 15 years old with acute myeloid leukemia, due to receive a stem cell transplant.

This clonotype was counted ten times or more. This chain connects TRBV30 to TRBJ2-1; 8 positions match TRBD2. J gave up 0 bases and V 1 base, and 2 bases lay outside the gene matches. CDR3 length equals 15 residues. Germline V gives CDR1 GTSNPN, CDR2 SVGIG (reference sequence). CDR3 in DNA: TGTGCCTGGAGTGGGGCGGGAGGCTCCTACAATGAGCAGTTCTTC. It encodes CAWSGAGGSYNEQFF.

The gene calls are TRBV9 and TRBJ2-1; TRBD2 matches 7 bases. Germline-derived CDR1 and CDR2 are SGDLS and YYNGEE. J gave up 13 bases and V 7 bases, and 11 bases lay outside the gene matches. CDR3 length: 12 amino acids. The DNA of the CDR3 is TGTGCCAGCGTTGGACTAGGAAAGAGACAGTTCTTC. Translation gives CASVGLGKRQFF.

This clonotype was observed many times. CDR3 nucleotide sequence: TGCAGTGCTCCCGTCAAAGCCCGGGACAGATACAATGAGCAGTTCTTC. It encodes CSAPVKARDRYNEQFF. The gene calls are TRBV20-1 and TRBJ2-1, with 7 bases matching TRBD1. With V trimmed by 5 bases and J by 4 bases, 14 bases remained unmatched. Looked up from germline, CDR1 is DFQATT and CDR2 is SNEGSKA (reference sequence). This CDR3 is 16 amino acids long.

This clonotype has a count of ten or more. V usage is TRBV12-3 or TRBV12-4 and J usage is TRBJ2-2; D may be TRBD1 or TRBD2 (6 bases each). The V end was cut by 3 bases, the J end by 1 base, with 21 bases between. The CDR3 sequence is 19 residues long. This chain's CDR3 is CASSFVGYSGAKNTGELFF. CDR3 sequence (DNA): TGTGCCAGCAGTTTTGTTGGTTATTCGGGGGCGAAGAACACCGGGGAGCTGTTTTTT.

This clonotype appeared many times. V and J are TRBV15 and TRBJ2-1; the D is unclear. V shed 0 bases and J shed 11 bases, with 14 bases lying between them. CDR3 size: 14 residues. Germline CDR1 LNHNV, CDR2 YYDKDF (reference sequence). The CDR3 nucleotides read TGTGCCACCAGCAGAGAATTAATCGACTTAAAGCAGTTCTTC. It codes for CATSRELIDLKQFF.

Remarks on this clonotype: A single base separates this from a much larger clone, so it may be a read error. V usage is TRBV20-1 and J usage is TRBJ2-1; D possibly corresponds to TRBD2 (6 bases). This CDR3 has 15 residues. CDR1 and CDR2 (germline): DFQATT, SNEGSKA (reference sequence). The chain's CDR3 is CRAAVPGLVNNEQFF. The CDR3, as DNA: TGCAGGGCCGCGGTCCCGGGACTGGTTAACAATGAGCAGTTCTTC.

The chain employs TRBV6-2 or TRBV6-3 and TRBJ2-7, with TRBD1 as a possible D gene (5 bases). Trimming shortened V by 10 bases and J by 1 base, and 11 bases separated the two germline ends. This CDR3 has 12 amino acids. CDR1 and CDR2 from the germline V gene are MNHEY and SVGEGT. CDR3 coding DNA: TGTGCCACCAAGGCAGGGTCCTACGAGCAGTACTTC. It translates to CATKAGSYEQYF.

This clonotype was seen repeatedly, ten times or more. The chain combines TRBV28 with TRBJ2-7, with D possibly TRBD1 on 5 matching bases. The CDR3 is 14 residues long. V dropped 7 bases and J dropped 1 base, with 14 bases sitting between them. CDR1 MDHEN and CDR2 SYDVKM come from the germline V gene. The chain's CDR3 is CASNRGKWSYEQYF. The CDR3 nucleotides are TGTGCCAGCAATAGGGGAAAGTGGTCCTACGAGCAGTACTTC.

This clonotype was found a few times. The chain uses TRBV4-2 and TRBJ1-2, with D possibly matching TRBD1 (5 bases). Trimming removed 0 bases from V and 5 bases from J, with 13 bases in between. The CDR3 has 15 amino acids. Per the germline V gene, CDR1 is LGHNA and CDR2 is YNFKEQ. The DNA of the CDR3 is TGTGCCAGCAGCCAAGATCTCGGGGGAACGTATGGCTACACCTTC. Translating gives CASSQDLGGTYGYTF.

This clonotype was observed many times. V and J are TRBV12-3 or TRBV12-4 and TRBJ2-1; the D is unclear. The V end lost 8 bases, the J end lost 3 bases, and 14 bases lay between the germline ends. This CDR3 is 14 amino acids long. The CDR3: CASGPQAFYNEQFF. The CDR3 coding sequence is TGTGCCAGCGGGCCTCAAGCGTTCTACAATGAGCAGTTCTTC.

About this clonotype itself: Possible read error: a much larger clone is one base away. The chain carries TRBV3-1 and TRBJ2-1; unclear D gene. The CDR3 covers 16 residues. Trimming cost V 0 bases and J 6 bases, with 15 bases left between them. In germline, CDR1 is LGHDT, CDR2 YNNKEL (reference sequence). The CDR3 bases are TGTGCCAGCAGCCAAGATCCCATTCCCAGCCGCAATGAGCAGTTCTTC. Encoded protein: CASSQDPIPSRNEQFF.

The table lists this clonotype with a few counts. This chain uses TRBV4-1 with TRBJ2-5; TRBD2 agrees at 11 bases. V lost 4 bases and J lost 3; bases outside the gene matches: 4. From germline, CDR1 is MGHRA and CDR2 YSYEKL. CDR3 length: 15 amino acids. CDR3 loop: CASSPRLAGKETQYF. CDR3 bases: TGCGCCAGCAGCCCACGACTAGCGGGGAAAGAGACCCAGTACTTC.

In this sample, this clonotype turned up many times. The gene calls are TRBV20-1 and TRBJ1-1; 8 nucleotides agree with TRBD1. Per germline, CDR1 DFQATT and CDR2 SNEGSKA (reference sequence). With V trimmed by 6 bases and J by 1 base, 4 bases remained unmatched. The CDR3 runs 13 residues. The CDR3 nucleotides are TGCAGTGCCCCCGGGACAGGGAACACTGAAGCTTTCTTT. This gives the protein CSAPGTGNTEAFF.

This clonotype was recorded many times. The gene calls are TRBV5-1 and TRBJ2-2; 11 bases match TRBD1. The CDR3 consists of 15 residues. Germline values: CDR1 SGHRS, CDR2 YFSETQ. The V and J ends lost 3 bases and 4 bases, in that order; junction bases with no gene match: 2. The CDR3 here is CASSSGQGATGELFF. CDR3 DNA: TGCGCCAGCAGCTCCGGACAGGGGGCCACCGGGGAGCTGTTTTTT.

CDR3 sequence reads: CTCSQGLAGGSPYEQYF. DNA of the CDR3: TGTACCTGCAGCCAGGGACTAGCGGGAGGCTCCCCCTACGAGCAGTACTTC. The chain has TRBV3-1 and TRBJ2-7; 15 nucleotides match TRBD2. Germline assignment: CDR1 LGHDT and CDR2 YNNKEL (reference sequence). This CDR3 region has 17 residues.

This clonotype was found many times. J is TRBJ2-2 and V is TRBV15; 7 bases align to TRBD1. The CDR3 sequence is 16 residues long. V shed 1 base, J shed 5 bases, and the junction held 7 bases outside the gene matches. The germline gives CDR1 LNHNV, CDR2 YYDKDF (reference sequence). CDR3 loop: CATSRASTGRTGELFF. The CDR3 bases are TGTGCCACCAGCAGAGCATCGACAGGGCGTACCGGGGAGCTGTTTTTT.

This clonotype was seen at least ten times. The rearrangement uses TRBV5-5 and TRBJ1-5, with D unresolved. V shed 2 bases and J shed 4 bases, with 10 bases lying between them. The CDR3 extends over 14 amino acids. Germline loops: CDR1 SGHKS, CDR2 YYEKEE (reference sequence). The CDR3 DNA sequence: TGTGCCAGCAGCTTCATAGGAATTAATCAGCCCCAGCATTTT. This translates into CASSFIGINQPQHF. The full variable domain, completed using reference TRBV5-5 and TRBJ1-5, is DAGVTQSPTHLIKTRGQQVTLRCSPISGHKSVSWYQQVLGQGPQFIFQYYEKEERGRGNFPDRFSARQFPNYSSELNVNALLLGDSALYLCASSFIGINQPQHFGDGTRLSIL.

This clonotype came up many times. The chain employs TRBV20-1 and TRBJ1-6, with a tentative D call TRBD1 (5 bases). The germline V gene has CDR1 DFQATT and CDR2 SNEGSKA (reference sequence). Trimming shortened V by 6 bases and J by 6 bases, and 15 bases separated the two germline ends. This CDR3 is 14 amino acids long. The CDR3, as DNA: TGCAGTGCCCTCAGGGAAGGTCGTAATTCACCCCTCCACTTT. This translates into CSALREGRNSPLHF.

This clonotype was observed at least ten times. The chain joins TRBV7-2 to TRBJ2-4, with a possible D match to TRBD1 (6 bases). Trimming left V 0 bases short and J 0 bases short, with 9 bases between. Germline V gene lookup returns CDR1 SGHTA and CDR2 FQGNSA. This CDR3 region has 16 residues. CDR3 bases: TGTGCCAGCAGCTTAGCGGGGGCGGTAGCCAAAAACATTCAGTACTTC. As protein: CASSLAGAVAKNIQYF.

This clonotype showed up many times. V gene TRBV5-1 combines with J gene TRBJ1-6, with 8 bases matching TRBD1. CDR1 is SGHRS and CDR2 is YFSETQ in the germline V gene. Unmatched junction bases numbered 12, after V lost 4 bases and J lost 0 bases. The CDR3 is made up of 19 amino acids. The CDR3 DNA follows: TGCGCCAGCAGCCGGAACCCAGGGGGCAGGAGCTCCTATAATTCACCCCTCCACTTT. Protein: CASSRNPGGRSSYNSPLHF.

This clonotype was observed at least ten times. The gene calls are TRBV5-6 and TRBJ2-1; perhaps D is TRBD1 or TRBD2 (7 bases each). The CDR3 sequence is 16 residues long. From germline, CDR1 is SGHDT and CDR2 YYEEEE. Trimming took off 0 bases at V and 6 bases at J, with 16 bases between the two ends. The CDR3 loop reads CASSLVGFRGGNEQFF. Here the CDR3 DNA reads TGTGCCAGCAGCTTGGTGGGGTTCAGGGGGGGCAATGAGCAGTTCTTC.

This clonotype was counted a few times. The chain combines TRBV20-1 with TRBJ1-4, with TRBD1 matching 7 bases. Germline values: CDR1 DFQATT, CDR2 SNEGSKA (reference sequence). This CDR3 is 15 amino acids long. Losses at the gene ends were 3 bases for V and 6 bases for J; bases not matched to a gene: 10. CDR3: CSASHKDRTYEKLFF. The CDR3 DNA is TGCAGTGCTAGCCATAAGGACAGGACCTATGAAAAACTGTTTTTT.

This clonotype was counted ten times or more. The chain links TRBV20-1 to TRBJ2-1; 9 bases map to TRBD2. This CDR3 has 17 residues. Germline V gene sequence: CDR1 DFQATT, CDR2 SNEGSKA (reference sequence). V shed 1 base and J 0 bases; nucleotides not matched to a gene: 7. The CDR3 spells CSARVLAGAISYNEQFF. CDR3 in DNA: TGCAGTGCTAGAGTCTTAGCGGGGGCCATCTCCTACAATGAGCAGTTCTTC.

This clonotype was observed at least ten times. This chain connects TRBV24-1 to TRBJ1-1; D is unclear. Germline V CDR1 and CDR2: KGHDR, SFDVKD. The CDR3 is 14 residues long. The V gene lost 0 bases and the J gene lost 7 bases, with 11 bases spanning the gap. In nucleotides, the CDR3 is TGTGCCACCAGTGATTTGACCGCTCCGGGTGAAGCTTTCTTT. It is translated as CATSDLTAPGEAFF.

This clonotype was found many times. This chain links TRBV5-8 with TRBJ2-7; D uncertain. CDR3 size: 15 residues. In germline, CDR1 is SGHTS, CDR2 YDEGEE. V lost 0 bases, J lost 3 bases, and 13 bases lay in between. The CDR3 DNA follows: TGTGCCAGCAGCTTGGACTCGCAGCCTCTCTACGAGCAGTACGTC. Its protein product is CASSLDSQPLYEQYV.

Many counts were recorded for this clonotype. The chain recombines TRBV27 with TRBJ2-7; D not resolved. V was shortened by 2 bases and J by 3 bases, with 14 bases between the two germline ends. This CDR3 contains 15 residues. From germline, CDR1 is MNHEY and CDR2 SMNVEV (reference sequence). For the CDR3, the DNA is TGTGCCAGCAGTTTACGGGTGTCGGGCGGCTACGAGCAGTACTTC. Translating gives CASSLRVSGGYEQYF.

This clonotype was observed at least ten times. The gene calls are TRBV12-3 or TRBV12-4 and TRBJ2-7, with D perhaps matching TRBD1 (6 bases). This CDR3 is built from 14 residues. V dropped 2 bases and J dropped 6 bases, with 14 bases sitting between them. CDR3 in amino acids: CASSLYRDVPEQYF. The CDR3 DNA sequence: TGTGCCAGCAGTTTATACAGGGATGTTCCCGAGCAGTACTTC.